A selection of T cell receptor beta chains follows, all from one sample in a study of long-term antiretroviral therapy in people with HIV. Some clones are missing from TCRdb's copy, which holds only in-frame ones; the method was immunoSEQ multiplex PCR. The sample includes some 47,000 clones, around 96% of them seen just once. This sample comprised unsorted PBMCs, obtained 3.7 years after starting antiretroviral therapy. The receptors originated from a woman between 45 and 60 years old with HIV. Each CDR3 is given with its conserved first and last residue. D genes are given only for firm matches. A row's size may be missing; if present it is once, few, many or a size class.

. | TRBJ1-1 | TRBV7-3 | . | CASSFVGNTEAFF | TGTGCCAGCAGCTTTGTAGGGAACACTGAAGCTTTCTTT
TRBD1 | TRBJ2-7 | TRBV5-8 | . | CASSGGQPEENEQYF | TGTGCCAGCAGCGGGGGACAGCCGGAGGAAAACGAGCAGTACTTC
. | TRBJ2-7 | TRBV2 | . | CASSDPVRGYEQYF | TGTGCCAGCAGTGACCCGGTCAGGGGATACGAGCAGTACTTC
TRBD1 | TRBJ1-2 | TRBV6-4 | . | CASSTNPGQDYGYTF | TGTGCCAGCAGTACAAATCCGGGACAGGACTATGGCTACACCTTC
. | TRBJ1-4 | TRBV7-9 | . | CASSFLRVPDEKLFF | TGTGCCAGCAGCTTTCTTAGAGTTCCTGATGAAAAACTGTTTTTT
TRBD1 | TRBJ1-1 | TRBV5-1 | . | CASSLGQGLNTEAFF | TGCGCCAGCAGCTTGGGACAGGGCCTGAACACTGAAGCTTTCTTT
TRBD2 | TRBJ2-3 | TRBV7-9 | . | CASSPGTSGGSSTDTQYF | TGTGCCAGCAGCCCCGGGACTAGCGGGGGGTCGAGCACAGATACGCAGTATTTT
TRBD1 | TRBJ2-3 | TRBV7-9 | . | CASSSSEGQGPDTQYF | TGTGCCAGCAGCTCCTCAGAGGGACAGGGGCCAGATACGCAGTATTTT
TRBD2 | TRBJ2-1 | TRBV10-1 | . | CASSESERGVRNEQFF | TGCGCCAGCAGTGAGTCGGAGCGGGGGGTGAGAAATGAGCAGTTCTTC
TRBD1 | TRBJ1-5 | TRBV10-3 | . | CAISGDRNQPQHF | TGTGCCATCAGCGGGGACAGAAATCAGCCCCAGCATTTT
. | TRBJ2-7 | TRBV7-8 | . | CASSSVKNEQYF | TGTGCCAGCAGCTCCGTAAAGAACGAGCAGTACTTC
. | TRBJ2-7 | TRBV5-1 | . | CASSLEGDYEQYF | TGCGCCAGCAGCTTAGAGGGAGACTACGAGCAGTACTTC
. | TRBJ2-2 | TRBV7-2 | . | CASSLAPSRVGELFF | TGTGCCAGCAGCTTGGCCCCCAGTAGGGTCGGGGAGCTGTTTTTT
. | TRBJ1-3 | TRBV14 | . | CASSQGDTGNTIYF | TGTGCCAGCAGCCAAGGGGATACTGGAAACACCATATATTTT
. | TRBJ2-7 | TRBV13 | once | CASSLFPAYEQYF | TGTGCCAGCAGCTTATTCCCCGCCTACGAGCAGTACTTC
TRBD1 | TRBJ2-7 | TRBV27 | . | CASSPVGTGGGEQYF | TGTGCCAGCAGCCCCGTGGGGACAGGGGGCGGCGAGCAGTACTTC
TRBD2 | TRBJ2-2 | TRBV14 | . | CASSQARLAGPGELFF | TGTGCCAGCAGCCAAGCTAGGCTAGCGGGACCCGGGGAGCTGTTTTTT
. | TRBJ1-2 | TRBV7-9 | . | CASSLDWDYGYTF | TGTGCCAGCAGCTTAGACTGGGACTATGGCTACACCTTC
TRBD2 | TRBJ2-3 | TRBV30 | . | CAWTTTSGARDTQYF | TGTGCCTGGACAACGACTAGCGGGGCTAGAGATACGCAGTATTTT
. | TRBJ1-4 | TRBV5-1 | . | CASSFRGRNEKLFF | TGCGCCAGCAGCTTTCGGGGGCGGAATGAAAAACTGTTTTTT
. | TRBJ1-2 | TRBV6-5 | . | CASSYGRSGFYGYTF | TGTGCCAGCAGTTACGGTCGCAGTGGGTTCTATGGCTACACCTTC
TRBD1 | TRBJ2-1 | TRBV2 | . | CASSRDRGVDEQFF | TGTGCCAGCAGCCGGGACAGGGGTGTGGATGAGCAGTTCTTC
. | TRBJ2-2 | TRBV6-1 | . | CASSDWNTGELFF | TGTGCCAGCAGTGACTGGAACACCGGGGAGCTGTTTTTT
. | TRBJ1-2 | TRBV18 | once | CASSPAKGGDYGYTF | TGTGCCAGCTCACCTGCAAAAGGGGGGGACTATGGCTACACCTTC
TRBD1 | TRBJ1-5 | TRBV9 | once | CASSAATGINQPQHF | TGTGCCAGCAGCGCGGCGACAGGGATCAATCAGCCCCAGCATTTT
. | TRBJ2-2 | TRBV9 | . | CASSVVSGELFF | TGTGCCAGCAGCGTAGTGTCCGGGGAGCTGTTTTTT